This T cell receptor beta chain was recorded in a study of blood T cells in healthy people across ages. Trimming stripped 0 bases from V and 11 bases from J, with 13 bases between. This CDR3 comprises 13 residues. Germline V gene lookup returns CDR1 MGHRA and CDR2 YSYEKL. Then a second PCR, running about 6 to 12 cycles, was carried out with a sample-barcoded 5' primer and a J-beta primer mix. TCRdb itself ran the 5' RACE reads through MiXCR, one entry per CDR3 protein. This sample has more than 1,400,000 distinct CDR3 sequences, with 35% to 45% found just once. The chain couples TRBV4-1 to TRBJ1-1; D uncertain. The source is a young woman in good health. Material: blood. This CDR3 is CASSQDSGGGAFF. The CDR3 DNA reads TGCGCCAGCAGCCAAGATAGTGGCGGCGGGGCTTTCTTT.